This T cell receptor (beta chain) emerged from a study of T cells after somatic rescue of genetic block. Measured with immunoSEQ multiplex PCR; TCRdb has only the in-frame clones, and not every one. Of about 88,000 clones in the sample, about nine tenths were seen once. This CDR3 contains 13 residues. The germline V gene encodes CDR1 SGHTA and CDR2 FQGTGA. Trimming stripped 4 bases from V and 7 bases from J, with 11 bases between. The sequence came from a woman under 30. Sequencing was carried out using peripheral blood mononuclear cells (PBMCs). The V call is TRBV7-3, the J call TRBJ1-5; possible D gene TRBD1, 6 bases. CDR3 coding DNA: TGTGCCAGCAGCTCGGACAGTTTGCAGCCCCAGCATTTT. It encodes CASSSDSLQPQHF.